This T cell receptor beta chain was identified in a study of Ad26.COV2.S vaccination and SARS-CoV-2 variants. Across the whole study: Vaccine-arm donor from the placebo-controlled COV1001 Ad26.COV2.S trial.

The treatment denotes: 19 received Ad26.COV2.S at low or high dose, single or two shots; 5 received placebo; per-sample allocation not given. Sampling was performed 63 days after the first vaccine or placebo injection. What was given as vaccine was an Ad26 vector encoding Wuhan-strain SARS-CoV-2 spike. The CDR3 sequence is 13 residues long. Per the germline V gene, CDR1 is SGDLS and CDR2 is YYNGEE. V lost 3 bases and J lost 8, with 11 bases in between. The protocol was immunoSEQ multiplex PCR, while the TCRdb copy is restricted to in-frame clones and leaves out a portion. Of about 480,000 clones listed, approximately 88% were seen once; the top ten hold 9.5% to 15%.

The source material was peripheral blood, sampled in a trial of Ad26.COV2.S vaccine versus placebo. This rearrangement joins TRBV9 to TRBJ1-4; unclear D gene. The receptor was isolated from a person between 18 and 60 years old who received the Ad26.COV2.S COVID-19 vaccine or a placebo. The CDR3 sequence is CASSAGGREKLFF. CDR3 nucleotides: TGTGCCAGCAGCGCAGGAGGTCGGGAAAAACTGTTTTTT.